One and the same sample provided the 3 T cell receptor beta chains below, sequenced in a study of breast tumors, draining lymph nodes, adjacent tissues. One entry per CDR3 protein results from TCRdb running MiXCR on the multiplex PCR reads. The sample includes about 180,000 distinct CDR3 sequences, approximately 33% of them seen just once. The lymph nodes were axillary draining lymph nodes from breast cancer patients. Sequenced: axillary lymph node tissue. Receptors originate from a female donor with breast cancer. Some clones in this sample may be carry-over from other donors' samples.

This clonotype was detected ten times or more. The V call is TRBV7-9, the J call TRBJ2-1; D not resolved. This CDR3 has 14 amino acids. The germline CDR1 and CDR2 sequences are SEHNR and FQNEAQ (reference sequence). The V gene lost 1 base and the J gene lost 6 bases, with 10 bases spanning the gap. The CDR3 protein is CASSLDGAGNEQFF. As DNA, the CDR3 is TGTGCCAGCAGCTTAGACGGAGCCGGCAATGAGCAGTTCTTC.

This clonotype appeared many times. The chain employs TRBV10-3 and TRBJ1-2, with 9 bases matching TRBD1. Germline V gene data show CDR1 as ENHRY and CDR2 as SYGVKD. With 6 bases clipped from V and 8 bases from J, the junction kept 10 bases outside the gene matches. The CDR3 is 14 residues long. CDR3 protein: CAISRDRETRGYTF. CDR3 bases: TGTGCCATCAGCCGGGACAGGGAAACGAGGGGCTACACCTTC.

This clonotype was detected many times. The CDR3 sequence: CSASDRVGGELFF. Here the CDR3 DNA reads TGCAGTGCGAGCGACAGGGTTGGCGGGGAGCTGTTTTTT. The genes are TRBV20-1 and TRBJ2-2; 7 nucleotides align to TRBD1. Germline values: CDR1 DFQATT, CDR2 SNEGSKA (reference sequence). This CDR3 comprises 13 residues. The ends lost 6 bases at V and 7 bases at J; junction bases unmatched: 8.